This note documents a single T cell receptor beta chain sequence. Its antigen is as yet unknown. Here immunoSEQ multiplex PCR was the method, and the copy in TCRdb shows in-frame clones only, minus some. Among almost 70,000 clones, just over 95% were seen once, and the ten largest hold more than 3.5%. These data belong to a study of cytomegalovirus exposure and HLA in healthy donors. For the study at large: Later analysis reported that the approximately 120 validation repertoires shared the platform of the roughly 700 first-cohort repertoires. Whole-study findings and limits: Confirmation was obtained in vitro that a few CMV-associated chains are specific for CMV antigens. Despite most TCR sequences being rare, some public TCRs occurred in many donors.

A 120-subject validation cohort, separate from the approximately 610-subject first cohort, supplied the donors. The CDR3 runs to 15 residues. The sequenced sample consisted of PBMCs. This sequence joins TRBV21-1 and TRBJ1-5. TRBV21-1 is a pseudogene locus. The TCR comes from a woman in her late teens or twenties in good health and CMV-seropositive. The CDR3 reads CASSKEMEGDQPQHF. The CDR3 nucleotides read TGTGCCAGCAGCAAGGAAATGGAGGGAGATCAGCCCCAGCATTTT.